This T cell receptor (beta chain) was sequenced in a study of long-term antiretroviral therapy in people with HIV. Version v3.0 of the immunoSEQ assay ran at survey level. Repertoires were generated with immunoSEQ multiplex PCR, while TCRdb's copy carries only in-frame clones and drops some. The data show some 28,000 clones, with roughly 95% seen just once and roughly 8% held by the top ten. Germline loops: CDR1 LNHDA, CDR2 SQIVND (reference sequence). J lost 10 bases, V lost 7 bases, and 6 bases had no gene match. CDR3 length: 13 amino acids. Researchers secured at least one pre-ART and at least two post-ART PBMC samples from each donor. Of note for this clone: Its antigen remains unknown.

Study findings and constraints: Clones expanded before ART dominated the repertoire at all time points.

The chain carries TRBV19 and TRBJ2-1, with 11 bases identical to TRBD1. The sample here was unsorted PBMCs, taken 6.3 years after starting antiretroviral therapy. The receptor was derived from a man aged 25 to 40 with HIV. CDR3 loop: CASTPGQGGEQFF. The CDR3 DNA reads TGTGCCAGTACTCCGGGACAGGGGGGCGAGCAGTTCTTC. Looking up the rest from reference TRBV19 and TRBJ2-1 gives the full variable domain: DGGITQSPKYLFRKEGQNVTLSCEQNLNHDAMYWYRQDPGQGLRLIYYSQIVNDFQKGDIAEGYSVSREKKESFPLTVTSAQKNPTAFYLCASTPGQGGEQFFGPGTRLTVL.